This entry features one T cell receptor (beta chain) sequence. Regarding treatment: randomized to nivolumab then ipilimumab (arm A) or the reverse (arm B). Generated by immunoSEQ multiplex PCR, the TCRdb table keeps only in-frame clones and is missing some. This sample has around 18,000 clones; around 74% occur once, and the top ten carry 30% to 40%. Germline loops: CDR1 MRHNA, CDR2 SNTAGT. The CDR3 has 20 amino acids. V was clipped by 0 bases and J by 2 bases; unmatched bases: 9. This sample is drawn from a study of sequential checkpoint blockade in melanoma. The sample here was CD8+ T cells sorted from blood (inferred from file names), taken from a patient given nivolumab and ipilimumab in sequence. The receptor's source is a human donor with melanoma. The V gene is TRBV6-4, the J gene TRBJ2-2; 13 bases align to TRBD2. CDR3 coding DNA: TGTGCCAGCAGTGACTCTTGGGGGACTAGCGGGAATGATAACACCGGGGAGCTGTTTTTT. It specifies CASSDSWGTSGNDNTGELFF.